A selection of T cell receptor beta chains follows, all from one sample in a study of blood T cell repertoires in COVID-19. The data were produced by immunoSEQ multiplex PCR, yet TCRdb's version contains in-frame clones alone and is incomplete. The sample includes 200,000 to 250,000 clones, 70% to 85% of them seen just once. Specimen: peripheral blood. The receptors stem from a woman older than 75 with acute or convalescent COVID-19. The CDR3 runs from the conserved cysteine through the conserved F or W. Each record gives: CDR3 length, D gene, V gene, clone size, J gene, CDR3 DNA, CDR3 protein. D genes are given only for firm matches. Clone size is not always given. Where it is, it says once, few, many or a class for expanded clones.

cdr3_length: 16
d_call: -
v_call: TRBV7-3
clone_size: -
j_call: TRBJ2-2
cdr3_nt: TGTGCCAGCAGCCCTAAGCTTGGGGGCCACTCCGGGGAGCTGTTTTTT
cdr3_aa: CASSPKLGGHSGELFF

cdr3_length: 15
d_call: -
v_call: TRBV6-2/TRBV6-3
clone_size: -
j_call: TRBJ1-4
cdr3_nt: TGTGCCAGCAGTCAGCCACAGGGTTATAATGAAAAACTGTTTTTT
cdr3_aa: CASSQPQGYNEKLFF

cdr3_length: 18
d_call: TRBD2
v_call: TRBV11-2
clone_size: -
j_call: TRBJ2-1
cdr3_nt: TGTGCCAGCAGCGGACAGGGCCCGCTAGCGGGAGGGTCGGATGAGCAGTTCTTC
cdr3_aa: CASSGQGPLAGGSDEQFF

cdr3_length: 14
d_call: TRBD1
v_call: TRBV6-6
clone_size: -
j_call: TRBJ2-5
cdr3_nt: TGTGCCAGCAGTTGGACAGGGGGCGTGCAGACCCAGTACTTC
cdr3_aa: CASSWTGGVQTQYF

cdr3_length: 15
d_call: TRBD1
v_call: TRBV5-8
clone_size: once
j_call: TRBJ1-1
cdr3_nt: TGTGCCAGCAGCCAAAACCGACAGGGTAGGGCTGAAGCTTTCTTT
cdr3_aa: CASSQNRQGRAEAFF

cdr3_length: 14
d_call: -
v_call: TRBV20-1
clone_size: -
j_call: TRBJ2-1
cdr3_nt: TGCAGTGCTAGTGGTGCGAGCTCCTACAATGAGCAGTTCTTC
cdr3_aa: CSASGASSYNEQFF

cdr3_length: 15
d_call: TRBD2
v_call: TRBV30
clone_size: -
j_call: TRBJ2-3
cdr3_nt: TGTGCCTGGAGTGAACTAGCGGGAGGGACAGATACGCAGTATTTT
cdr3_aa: CAWSELAGGTDTQYF

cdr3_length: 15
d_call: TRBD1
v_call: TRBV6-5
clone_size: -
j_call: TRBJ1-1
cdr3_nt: TGTGCCAGCACCTACTCACAGGGGGCGGGCACTGAAGCTTTCTTT
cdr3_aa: CASTYSQGAGTEAFF

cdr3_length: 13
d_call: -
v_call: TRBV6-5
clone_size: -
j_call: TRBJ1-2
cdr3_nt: TGTGCCAGCAGTTCATTCAGGGGCTCTGGCTACACCTTC
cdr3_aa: CASSSFRGSGYTF

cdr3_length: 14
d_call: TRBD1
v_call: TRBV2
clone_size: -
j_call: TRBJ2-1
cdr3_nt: TGTGCCAGCAGTAGGGACAGGGATGGCAATGAGCAGTTCTTC
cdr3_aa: CASSRDRDGNEQFF

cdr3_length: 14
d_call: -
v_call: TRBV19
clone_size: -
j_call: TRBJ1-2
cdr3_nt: TGTGCCAGTACCTTGGTGGGAGCTAACTATGGCTACACCTTC
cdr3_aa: CASTLVGANYGYTF

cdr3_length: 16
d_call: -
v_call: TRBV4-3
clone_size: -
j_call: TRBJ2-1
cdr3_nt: TGCGCCAGCAGCCGCTTATCGCGGGTTCAAAACAATGAGCAGTTCTTC
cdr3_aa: CASSRLSRVQNNEQFF

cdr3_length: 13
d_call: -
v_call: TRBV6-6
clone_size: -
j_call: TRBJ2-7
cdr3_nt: TGTGCCAGCAGCAGGCTGAGCTCCTACGAGCAGTACTTC
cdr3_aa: CASSRLSSYEQYF

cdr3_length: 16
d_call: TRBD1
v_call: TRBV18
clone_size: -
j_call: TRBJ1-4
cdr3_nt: TGTGCCAGCTCATCGGGACAGCTCGGAACTAATGAAAAACTGTTTTTT
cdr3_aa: CASSSGQLGTNEKLFF

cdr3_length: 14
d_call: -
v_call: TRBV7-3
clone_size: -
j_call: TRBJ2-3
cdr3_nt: TGTGCCAGCAGCTTCGGCGGGTCCACAGATACGCAGTATTTT
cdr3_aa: CASSFGGSTDTQYF

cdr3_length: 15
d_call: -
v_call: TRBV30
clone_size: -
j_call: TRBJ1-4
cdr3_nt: TGTGCCTGGAGTGGAGACAGGACAACTAATGAAAAACTGTTTTTT
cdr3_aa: CAWSGDRTTNEKLFF

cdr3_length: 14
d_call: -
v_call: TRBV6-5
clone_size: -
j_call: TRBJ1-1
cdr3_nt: TGTGCCAGCAAAAGAGAGCGGGTCGACACTGAAGCTTTCTTT
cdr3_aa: CASKRERVDTEAFF

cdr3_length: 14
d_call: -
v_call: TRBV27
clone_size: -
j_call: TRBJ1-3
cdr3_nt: TGTGCCAGCAGTTCCGTAAACTCTGGAAACACCATATATTTT
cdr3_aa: CASSSVNSGNTIYF

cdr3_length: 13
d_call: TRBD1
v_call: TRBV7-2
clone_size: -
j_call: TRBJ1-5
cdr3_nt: TGTGCCAGCAGCGACAGGGTAGGTCAGCCCCAGCATTTT
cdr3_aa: CASSDRVGQPQHF

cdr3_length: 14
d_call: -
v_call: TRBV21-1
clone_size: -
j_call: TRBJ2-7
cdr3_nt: TGTGCCAGCAGCCCCGGACAGACCTCCTACGAGCAGTACTTC
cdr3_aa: CASSPGQTSYEQYF

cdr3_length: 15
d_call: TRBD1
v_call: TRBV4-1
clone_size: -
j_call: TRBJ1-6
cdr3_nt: TGCGCCAGCAGCCTTGAGGACAGGTATAATTCACCCCTCCACTTT
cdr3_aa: CASSLEDRYNSPLHF

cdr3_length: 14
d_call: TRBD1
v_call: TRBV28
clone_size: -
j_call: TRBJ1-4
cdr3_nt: TGTGCCAGCAGTTTAGCGGACAGGGGCGAAAAACTGTTTTTT
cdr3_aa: CASSLADRGEKLFF

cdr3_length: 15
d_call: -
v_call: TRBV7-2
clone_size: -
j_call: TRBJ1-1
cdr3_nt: TGTGCCAGCAGCTTAGCTAGGGGCTCGAGCGCTGAAGCTTTCTTT
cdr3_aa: CASSLARGSSAEAFF

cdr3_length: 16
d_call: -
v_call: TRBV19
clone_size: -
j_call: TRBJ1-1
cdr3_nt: TGTGCCAGTAGTTTCCCGGGGGGGCGCTCACCCACTGAAGCTTTCTTT
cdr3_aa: CASSFPGGRSPTEAFF

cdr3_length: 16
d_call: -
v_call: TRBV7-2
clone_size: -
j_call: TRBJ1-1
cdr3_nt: TGTGCCAGCAGCTCGAGGTCCGGGACAACGAACACTGAAGCTTTCTTT
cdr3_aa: CASSSRSGTTNTEAFF

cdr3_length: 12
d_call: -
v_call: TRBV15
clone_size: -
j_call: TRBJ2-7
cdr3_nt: TGTGCCACCAGCGGGACACATAAAGAGCAGTACTTC
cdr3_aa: CATSGTHKEQYF

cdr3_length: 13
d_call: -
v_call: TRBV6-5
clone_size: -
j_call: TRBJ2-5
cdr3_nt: TGTGCCAGCAGAGGACATCACCAAGAGACCCAGTACTTC
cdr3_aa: CASRGHHQETQYF

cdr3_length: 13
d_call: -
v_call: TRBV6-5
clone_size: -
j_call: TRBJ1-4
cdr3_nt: TGTGCCAGCCGGGGGTCAACTAATGAAAAACTGTTTTTT
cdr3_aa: CASRGSTNEKLFF

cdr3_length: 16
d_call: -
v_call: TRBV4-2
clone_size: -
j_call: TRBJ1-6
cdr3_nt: TGTGCCAGCAGCCAAGATGTTGCAGTCACCGGGTCACCCCTCCACTTT
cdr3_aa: CASSQDVAVTGSPLHF

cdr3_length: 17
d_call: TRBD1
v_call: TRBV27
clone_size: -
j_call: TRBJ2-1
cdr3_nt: TGTGCCAGCAGTTTTAGGGGACAGCGAATTTCCTACAATGAGCAGTTCTTC
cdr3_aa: CASSFRGQRISYNEQFF

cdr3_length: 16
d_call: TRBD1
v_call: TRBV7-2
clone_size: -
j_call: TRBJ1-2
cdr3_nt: TGTGCCAGCAGCCCGGACCGACAGGGGAGGTGGAGTGGCTACACCTTC
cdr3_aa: CASSPDRQGRWSGYTF

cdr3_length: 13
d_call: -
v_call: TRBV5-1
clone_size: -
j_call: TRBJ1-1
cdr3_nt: TGCGCCAGCAGCCTTGTGTCGGGAACTGAAGCTTTCTTT
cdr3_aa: CASSLVSGTEAFF

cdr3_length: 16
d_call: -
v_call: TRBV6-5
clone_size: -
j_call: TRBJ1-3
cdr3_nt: TGTGCCAGCAGTTACAATATTCGAGGCTCTGGAAACACCATATATTTT
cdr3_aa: CASSYNIRGSGNTIYF

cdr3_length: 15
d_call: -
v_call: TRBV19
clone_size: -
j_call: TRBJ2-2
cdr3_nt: TGTGCCAGTAGTCCCCAGGGAACCGACACCGGGGAGCTGTTTTTT
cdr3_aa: CASSPQGTDTGELFF

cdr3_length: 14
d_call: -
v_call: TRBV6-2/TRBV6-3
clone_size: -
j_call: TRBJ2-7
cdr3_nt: TGTGCCAGCAGTTACCGGCGGGCGTCCTACGAGCAGTACTTC
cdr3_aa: CASSYRRASYEQYF

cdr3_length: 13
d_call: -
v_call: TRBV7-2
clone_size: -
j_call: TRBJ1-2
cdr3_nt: TGTGCCAGCAGCTTGCAGGGAACGAGCGGCTACACCTTC
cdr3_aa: CASSLQGTSGYTF

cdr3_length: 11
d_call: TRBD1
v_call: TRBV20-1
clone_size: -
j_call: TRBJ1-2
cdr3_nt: TGCAGTGCACCGGGACAGGCGGGCTACACCTTC
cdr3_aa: CSAPGQAGYTF

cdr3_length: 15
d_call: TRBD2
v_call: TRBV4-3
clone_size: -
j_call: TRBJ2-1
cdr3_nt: TGCGCCAGCAGCCTTCAGACTAGCGGGAGCTATGAGCAGTTCTTC
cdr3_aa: CASSLQTSGSYEQFF

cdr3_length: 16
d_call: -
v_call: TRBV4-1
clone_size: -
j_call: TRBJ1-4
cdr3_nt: TGCGCCAGCAACAAAAACCCAGAGGCGATTAATGAAAAACTGTTTTTT
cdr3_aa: CASNKNPEAINEKLFF

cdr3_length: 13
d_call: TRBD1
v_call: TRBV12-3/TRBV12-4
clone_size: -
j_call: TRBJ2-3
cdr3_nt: TGTGCCAGCAGAGGACAGGGGGTAGATACGCAGTATTTT
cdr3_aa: CASRGQGVDTQYF

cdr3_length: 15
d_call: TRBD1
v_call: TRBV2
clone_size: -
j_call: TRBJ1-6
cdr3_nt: TGTGCCAGCAGTGAAGCGCTTAGGGGGCTGTCACCCCTCCACTTT
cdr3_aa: CASSEALRGLSPLHF

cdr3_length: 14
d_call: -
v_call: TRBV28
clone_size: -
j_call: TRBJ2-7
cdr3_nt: TGTGCCAGCAGTGGGCGGGGAGGATGGTACGAGCAGTACTTC
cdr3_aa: CASSGRGGWYEQYF

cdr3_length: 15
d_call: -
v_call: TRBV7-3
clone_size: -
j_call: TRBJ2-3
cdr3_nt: TGTGCCAGCAGCTCGGCGGGGTATAGCACAGATACGCAGTATTTT
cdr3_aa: CASSSAGYSTDTQYF

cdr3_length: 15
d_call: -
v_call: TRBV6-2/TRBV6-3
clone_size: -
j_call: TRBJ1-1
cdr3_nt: TGTGCCAGCAGTACCCCGGACAGAAGGTACACTGAAGCTTTCTTT
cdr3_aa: CASSTPDRRYTEAFF